A selection of T cell receptor beta chains follows, all from one sample in a study of PD-1 blockade in classical Hodgkin lymphoma. The table came from immunoSEQ multiplex PCR; TCRdb's copy has only in-frame clones and leaves some out. The data show about 66,000 clones, about 64% seen once. Specimen: peripheral blood mononuclear cells (PBMCs), collected before the second cycle of nivolumab. Receptors were obtained from a human donor with classical Hodgkin lymphoma. Each CDR3 is given without its conserved first and last residue. The D gene is left open where the match is weak.

D	J	V	length	CDR3
.	TRBJ2-6	TRBV25-1	13	ASSHWTTGANVLT
.	TRBJ2-3	TRBV28	15	ASSSLIWDTFTDTQY
.	TRBJ1-1	TRBV28	11	ASRPRVRTEAF
.	TRBJ1-1	TRBV6-1	13	ASSGRDNLDTEAF
TRBD1	TRBJ2-6	TRBV6-4	15	ASSDHRGRSGANVLT
TRBD1	TRBJ2-7	TRBV4-1	15	ASSQSLSGTGPYEQY
.	TRBJ1-1	TRBV5-1	12	ASSLAPGRPEAF
TRBD1	TRBJ1-1	TRBV2	11	ASTGQGRTEAF
.	TRBJ2-2	TRBV5-1	14	ASSPPRTVSTGELF
.	TRBJ1-6	TRBV27	13	ASSRLSSYNSPLH
TRBD1	TRBJ2-7	TRBV5-6	11	ASSLAGGHEQY
.	TRBJ2-1	TRBV2	13	ASSETLSSYNEQF
.	TRBJ2-7	TRBV18	12	ASSPFQGNYEQY
TRBD1	TRBJ1-1	TRBV19	13	ASSLGGQLNTEAF
.	TRBJ1-1	TRBV6-5	13	ASSGVGLLRGEAF
.	TRBJ2-7	TRBV4-2	11	ASSQGARNEQY
TRBD2	TRBJ2-4	TRBV9	16	ASSVGLAGSSAKNIQY
TRBD1	TRBJ1-2	TRBV27	12	ASSRAGTGDGYT
TRBD2	TRBJ2-3	TRBV7-2	17	ASSLIQGLATSKTDTQY
.	TRBJ2-7	TRBV6-1	11	ASSTLAYGEQY
.	TRBJ2-7	TRBV14	9	ASSLRNEQY
TRBD1	TRBJ2-2	TRBV2	14	ASSDWQGAPGGELF
TRBD1	TRBJ2-1	TRBV2	14	ASRLSGGLGEDEQF